The rows below give T cell receptor beta chains drawn from one sample of a study of blood T cells in healthy people across ages. Each CDR3 protein gets one entry after TCRdb re-called the 5' RACE reads with MiXCR. This sample has about 780,000 distinct CDR3 sequences, with around half found just once. The specimen sequenced was blood. These receptors were obtained from a man at least 80 years old in good health. Each CDR3 is given with its conserved first and last residue. D genes are given only for firm matches. Only part of the rows carry a size: once, few, many, or a class if the clone is expanded.

V: TRBV6-1; D: TRBD2; size: .; J: TRBJ2-3; CDR3: CASDRWRGVTDTQYF; DNA: TGTGCCAGCGATCGGTGGCGGGGGGTAACAGATACGCAGTATTTT
V: TRBV12-3/TRBV12-4; D: .; size: few; J: TRBJ1-5; CDR3: CASTGDGGVTQPQHF; DNA: TGTGCCAGCACCGGGGACGGGGGCGTTACTCAGCCCCAGCATTTT
V: TRBV4-2; D: .; size: .; J: TRBJ2-7; CDR3: CASSQDGGGGVSYNEQYF; DNA: TGTGCCAGCAGCCAAGATGGAGGTGGGGGAGTCTCCTACAATGAGCAGTACTTC
V: TRBV20-1; D: .; size: .; J: TRBJ2-1; CDR3: CSEREPISSTETQFF; DNA: TGCAGTGAAAGGGAACCGATCAGTTCGACGGAGACCCAGTTCTTC
V: TRBV5-1; D: TRBD2; size: .; J: TRBJ2-7; CDR3: CASSMTSGRDSSEQYF; DNA: TGCGCCAGCAGCATGACTAGCGGGAGGGATTCCAGCGAGCAGTACTTC
V: TRBV11-2; D: TRBD1; size: .; J: TRBJ2-5; CDR3: CASSFMRTGVSETQYF; DNA: TGTGCCAGCAGCTTTATGAGGACAGGGGTATCAGAGACCCAGTACTTC
V: TRBV5-1; D: .; size: .; J: TRBJ1-2; CDR3: CASSPGPGDNYGYTF; DNA: TGCGCCAGCAGCCCCGGCCCAGGAGATAACTATGGCTACACCTTC
V: TRBV18; D: .; size: .; J: TRBJ1-1; CDR3: CASSKSREREAFF; DNA: TGTGCCAGCTCAAAGTCCAGGGAACGTGAAGCTTTCTTT
V: TRBV27; D: .; size: .; J: TRBJ2-1; CDR3: CASSWGVRYEQFF; DNA: TGTGCCAGCAGTTGGGGAGTTCGCTACGAGCAGTTCTTC
V: TRBV7-2; D: .; size: .; J: TRBJ1-2; CDR3: CASSSTGFNGYTF; DNA: TGTGCCAGCAGCTCAACAGGGTTCAATGGCTACACCTTC
V: TRBV20-1; D: .; size: .; J: TRBJ2-5; CDR3: CSARTAPCQETQYF; DNA: TGCAGTGCTAGAACAGCGCCGTGCCAAGAGACCCAGTACTTC
V: TRBV20-1; D: TRBD1; size: .; J: TRBJ1-5; CDR3: CSLRTGDQPQHF; DNA: TGCAGTCTCCGGACAGGGGATCAGCCCCAGCATTTT
V: TRBV10-3; D: TRBD2; size: many; J: TRBJ2-5; CDR3: CAISELSGGGETQYF; DNA: TGTGCCATCAGTGAATTATCGGGAGGCGGAGAGACCCAGTACTTC
V: TRBV7-2; D: TRBD1; size: .; J: TRBJ2-7; CDR3: CASTGQGAYNEQYF; DNA: TGTGCCAGCACCGGACAGGGGGCATACAATGAGCAGTACTTC
V: TRBV12-3/TRBV12-4; D: .; size: .; J: TRBJ2-7; CDR3: CASSFYGQGIPEQYF; DNA: TGTGCCAGCAGTTTCTATGGCCAGGGCATCCCCGAGCAGTACTTC
V: TRBV6-5; D: TRBD1; size: .; J: TRBJ2-1; CDR3: CASSYSGQGNNEQFF; DNA: TGTGCCAGCAGTTACTCGGGACAGGGCAACAATGAGCAGTTCTTC
V: TRBV7-2; D: .; size: many; J: TRBJ2-7; CDR3: CASSLRLGEQYF; DNA: TGTGCCAGCAGCTTAAGGTTGGGCGAGCAGTACTTC
V: TRBV20-1; D: .; size: .; J: TRBJ1-2; CDR3: CSARETDYGYTF; DNA: TGCAGTGCTAGAGAGACAGACTATGGCTACACCTTC
V: TRBV20-1; D: TRBD1; size: .; J: TRBJ1-5; CDR3: CSAKQGLEPQHF; DNA: TGCAGTGCTAAACAGGGGTTGGAGCCCCAGCATTTT
V: TRBV12-3/TRBV12-4; D: .; size: .; J: TRBJ2-3; CDR3: CASSHRARTDTQYF; DNA: TGTGCCAGCAGCCACCGGGCGAGAACAGATACGCAGTATTTT
V: TRBV5-1; D: .; size: .; J: TRBJ2-1; CDR3: CASSVELPYNEQFF; DNA: TGCGCCAGCAGCGTGGAGCTCCCCTACAATGAGCAGTTCTTC
V: TRBV6-5; D: TRBD2; size: few; J: TRBJ2-5; CDR3: CASSPGTSMETQYF; DNA: TGTGCCAGCAGCCCCGGGACTAGCATGGAGACCCAGTACTTC
V: TRBV7-2; D: TRBD1; size: .; J: TRBJ2-7; CDR3: CASSLAQGQAVAEQYF; DNA: TGTGCCAGCAGCTTAGCGCAAGGACAGGCCGTTGCCGAGCAGTACTTC
V: TRBV5-1; D: TRBD2; size: .; J: TRBJ2-3; CDR3: CASSLWLAATDTQYF; DNA: TGCGCCAGCAGCTTGTGGCTAGCGGCTACAGATACGCAGTATTTT
V: TRBV6-2/TRBV6-3; D: TRBD1; size: few; J: TRBJ1-1; CDR3: CASSYVFGQGAFGTEAFF; DNA: TGTGCCAGCAGTTATGTATTTGGACAGGGGGCTTTTGGCACTGAAGCTTTCTTT
V: TRBV7-2; D: .; size: once; J: TRBJ2-5; CDR3: CASSPTGQAGEETQYF; DNA: TGTGCCAGCAGCCCGACCGGCCAAGCGGGTGAAGAGACCCAGTACTTC
V: TRBV12-3/TRBV12-4; D: .; size: .; J: TRBJ2-5; CDR3: CASSDLSMGTWGETQYF; DNA: TGTGCCAGCAGTGACCTCTCAATGGGGACCTGGGGAGAGACCCAGTACTTC
V: TRBV6-6; D: .; size: .; J: TRBJ2-3; CDR3: CASSLGVSGTDTQYF; DNA: TGTGCCAGCAGTTTGGGGGTGTCTGGCACAGATACGCAGTATTTT
V: TRBV7-6; D: .; size: few; J: TRBJ2-3; CDR3: CASSSYPLGDGTQYF; DNA: TGTGCCAGCAGCTCTTACCCATTAGGGGATGGAACGCAGTATTTT
V: TRBV20-1; D: TRBD2; size: .; J: TRBJ2-1; CDR3: CSASEAGGRDEQFF; DNA: TGCAGTGCTAGCGAAGCGGGAGGGAGGGATGAGCAGTTCTTC
V: TRBV30; D: .; size: .; J: TRBJ2-5; CDR3: CAWKSQGTVQETQYF; DNA: TGTGCCTGGAAATCACAAGGAACAGTTCAAGAGACCCAGTACTTC
V: TRBV20-1; D: TRBD2; size: .; J: TRBJ2-7; CDR3: CSARFRAGGYEQYF; DNA: TGCAGTGCTAGATTTCGAGCGGGAGGGTACGAGCAGTACTTC
V: TRBV20-1; D: TRBD2; size: many; J: TRBJ2-7; CDR3: CSALGLANEQYF; DNA: TGCAGTGCTTTGGGACTAGCGAACGAGCAGTACTTC
V: TRBV2; D: .; size: many; J: TRBJ2-7; CDR3: CASRERALTYEQYF; DNA: TGTGCCAGCAGGGAGCGGGCATTGACGTACGAGCAGTACTTC
V: TRBV6-2/TRBV6-3; D: TRBD1; size: many; J: TRBJ2-3; CDR3: CASSYSGTGDKDTQYF; DNA: TGTGCCAGCAGTTACTCCGGGACAGGGGATAAAGATACGCAGTATTTT
V: TRBV6-2/TRBV6-3; D: TRBD1; size: .; J: TRBJ1-6; CDR3: CASKDGTGSSPLHF; DNA: TGTGCCAGCAAAGACGGGACAGGGTCCTCACCCCTCCACTTT
V: TRBV20-1; D: .; size: .; J: TRBJ2-3; CDR3: CSAAQGADTQYF; DNA: TGCAGTGCTGCACAGGGCGCAGATACGCAGTATTTT
V: TRBV14; D: .; size: few; J: TRBJ2-1; CDR3: CASSLWGESGGRRNEQFF; DNA: TGTGCCAGCAGCCTATGGGGGGAGTCAGGAGGGAGGCGGAATGAGCAGTTCTTC
V: TRBV20-1; D: TRBD2; size: few; J: TRBJ2-7; CDR3: CSATYGRVYEQYF; DNA: TGCAGTGCTACTTACGGGAGGGTCTACGAGCAGTACTTC
V: TRBV20-1; D: TRBD2; size: few; J: TRBJ2-7; CDR3: CSARDHGRAYNEQYF; DNA: TGCAGTGCTAGAGATCACGGGAGGGCCTACAATGAGCAGTACTTC
V: TRBV27; D: TRBD2; size: .; J: TRBJ2-1; CDR3: CASSKTSGPTYNEQFF; DNA: TGCGCCAGCAGCAAAACTAGCGGACCAACCTACAATGAGCAGTTCTTC
V: TRBV29-1; D: .; size: many; J: TRBJ2-3; CDR3: CSGTSTDTQYF; DNA: TGCAGCGGGACTAGCACAGATACGCAGTATTTT
V: TRBV13; D: TRBD1; size: once; J: TRBJ2-1; CDR3: CASSFPRTGVENEQFF; DNA: TGTGCCAGCAGCTTCCCCCGGACAGGGGTGGAAAATGAGCAGTTCTTC
V: TRBV29-1; D: .; size: .; J: TRBJ2-7; CDR3: CSAYASYEQYF; DNA: TGCAGCGCCTATGCCTCCTACGAGCAGTACTTC
V: TRBV5-1; D: .; size: few; J: TRBJ2-2; CDR3: CASSWDGVGELFF; DNA: TGCGCCAGCAGCTGGGACGGAGTCGGGGAGCTGTTTTTT